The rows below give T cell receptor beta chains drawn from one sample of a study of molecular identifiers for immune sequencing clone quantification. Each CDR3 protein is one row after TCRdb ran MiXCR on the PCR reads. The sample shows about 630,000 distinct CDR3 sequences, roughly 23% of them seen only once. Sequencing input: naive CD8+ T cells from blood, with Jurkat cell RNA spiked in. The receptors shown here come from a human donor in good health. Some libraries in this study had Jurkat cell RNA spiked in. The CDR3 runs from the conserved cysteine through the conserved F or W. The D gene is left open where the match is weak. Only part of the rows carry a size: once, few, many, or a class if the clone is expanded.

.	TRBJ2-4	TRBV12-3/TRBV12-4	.	CAGGEGPGRYAPYF	TGTGCCGGCGGTGAGGGGCCAGGCAGGTACGCGCCGTACTTC
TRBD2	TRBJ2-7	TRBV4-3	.	CACSQGGSAGGSYEQYF	TGCGCCTGCAGCCAAGGAGGGTCAGCGGGCGGGAGCTACGAGCAGTACTTC
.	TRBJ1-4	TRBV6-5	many	CASSYYGTNEKLFF	TGTGCCAGCAGTTACTACGGGACTAATGAAAAACTGTTTTTT
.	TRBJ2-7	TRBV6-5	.	CASNKGYEQYF	TGTGCCAGCAATAAGGGCTACGAGCAGTACTTC
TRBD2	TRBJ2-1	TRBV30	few	CAWGLAQINEQFF	TGTGCCTGGGGACTAGCGCAGATCAATGAGCAGTTCTTC
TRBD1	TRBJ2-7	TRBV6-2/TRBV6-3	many	CASSQGQLYEQYF	TGTGCCAGCAGCCAGGGACAGCTGTACGAGCAGTACTTC
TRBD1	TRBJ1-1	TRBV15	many	CATSARGPNTEAFF	TGTGCCACCTCGGCAAGGGGGCCGAACACTGAAGCTTTCTTT
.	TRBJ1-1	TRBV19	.	CASSTTPQYTEAFF	TGTGCCAGTAGTACAACCCCTCAGTACACTGAAGCTTTCTTT
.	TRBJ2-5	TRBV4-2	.	CASSQEGAEETQYF	TGTGCCAGCAGCCAAGAAGGAGCGGAAGAGACCCAGTACTTC
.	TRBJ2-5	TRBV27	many	CASSLVYQDTQYF	TGTGCCAGCAGTTTGGTGTACCAAGATACCCAGTACTTC
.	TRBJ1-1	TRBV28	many	CASSFRGANTEAFF	TGTGCCAGCAGTTTTAGAGGGGCGAACACTGAAGCTTTCTTT
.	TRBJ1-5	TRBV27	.	CASSPSNSNKPQHF	TGTGCCAGCAGCCCCTCAAATAGCAATAAGCCCCAGCATTTT
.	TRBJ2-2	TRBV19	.	CASSMGWGIGLYENTGELFF	TGTGCCAGTAGTATGGGTTGGGGGATAGGACTCTACGAGAACACCGGGGAGCTGTTTTTT
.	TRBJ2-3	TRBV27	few	CASSYSGLTDTQYF	TGTGCCAGCAGTTATTCGGGGCTGACAGATACGCAGTATTTT
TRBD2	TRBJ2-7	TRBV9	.	CASSVEPSGAYEQYF	TGTGCCAGCAGCGTAGAGCCTAGCGGGGCCTACGAGCAGTACTTC
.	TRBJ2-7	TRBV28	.	CASADMLVPYEQYF	TGTGCCAGCGCCGATATGTTGGTTCCCTACGAGCAGTACTTC
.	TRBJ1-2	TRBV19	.	CASGPPYRAVYGYTF	TGTGCCAGTGGGCCTCCATACCGAGCTGTCTATGGCTACACCTTC
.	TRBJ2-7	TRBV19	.	CASSRGLDRPYEQYF	TGTGCCAGTAGTAGGGGGTTAGACCGCCCCTACGAGCAGTACTTC
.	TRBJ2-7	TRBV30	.	CAWSIRGEQYF	TGTGCCTGGAGTATCCGGGGCGAGCAGTACTTC
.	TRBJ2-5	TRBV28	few	CASSLDRETPYF	TGTGCCAGCAGTTTGGACCGGGAGACCCCGTACTTC
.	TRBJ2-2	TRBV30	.	CAWSPRLLGELFF	TGTGCCTGGAGTCCACGTCTATTGGGGGAGCTGTTTTTT
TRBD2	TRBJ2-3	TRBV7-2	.	CASGFEAGGTDTQYF	TGTGCCAGCGGCTTCGAAGCGGGAGGGACAGATACGCAGTATTTT
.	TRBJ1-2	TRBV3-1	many	CASSQDRGEDPTYTF	TGTGCCAGCAGCCAAGATCGGGGTGAGGATCCGACCTACACCTTC
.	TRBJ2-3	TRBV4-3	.	CASSQGGLAKKPSDTQYF	TGCGCCAGCAGCCAAGGAGGCCTAGCGAAGAAACCATCAGATACGCAGTATTTT
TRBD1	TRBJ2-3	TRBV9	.	CASSVGGTGGRDTQYF	TGTGCCAGCAGCGTAGGAGGGACAGGGGGGCGAGATACGCAGTATTTT
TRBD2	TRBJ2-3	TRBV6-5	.	CASSLTSGGSADTQYF	TGTGCCAGCAGTTTGACTAGCGGGGGAAGCGCAGATACGCAGTATTTT
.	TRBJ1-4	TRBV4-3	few	CASSQVVYQTTNEKLFF	TGCGCCAGCAGCCAAGTCGTCTACCAGACAACTAATGAAAAACTGTTTTTT
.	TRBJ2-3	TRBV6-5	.	CASTSIGTDTQYF	TGTGCCAGCACCTCCATAGGTACAGATACGCAGTATTTT
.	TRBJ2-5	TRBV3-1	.	CASSQQGLNSETQYF	TGTGCCAGCAGCCAACAGGGACTCAATTCAGAGACCCAGTACTTC
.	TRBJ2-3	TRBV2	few	CASSEESHTDTQYF	TGTGCCAGCAGTGAAGAGTCCCATACTGATACGCAGTATTTT
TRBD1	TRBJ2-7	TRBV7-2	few	CASSRRDSFTSYEQYF	TGTGCCAGCAGCCGACGGGACAGCTTCACCTCCTACGAGCAGTACTTC
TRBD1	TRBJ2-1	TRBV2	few	CASEGQGAYEQFF	TGTGCCAGCGAGGGACAGGGGGCTTATGAGCAGTTCTTC
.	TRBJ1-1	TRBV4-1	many	CASSHASGAGTEAFF	TGCGCCAGCAGCCATGCTTCAGGGGCAGGTACTGAAGCTTTCTTT
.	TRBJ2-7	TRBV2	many	CASSAGQGPYEQYF	TGTGCCAGCAGTGCCGGTCAGGGTCCCTACGAGCAGTACTTC
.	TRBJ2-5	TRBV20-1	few	CSATEGWGLGTQYF	TGCAGTGCTACAGAGGGCTGGGGGTTAGGGACCCAGTACTTC
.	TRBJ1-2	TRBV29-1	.	CSVVRDGNYGYTF	TGCAGCGTCGTCCGGGACGGTAACTATGGCTACACCTTC
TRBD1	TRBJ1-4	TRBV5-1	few	CASSQWTGSNEKLFF	TGCGCCAGCAGCCAATGGACAGGAAGTAATGAAAAACTGTTTTTT
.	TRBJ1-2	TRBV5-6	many	CASSLGEQAADTYINYGYTF	TGTGCCAGCAGCTTGGGAGAACAGGCAGCCGACACCTACATAAACTATGGCTACACCTTC
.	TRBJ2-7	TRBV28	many	CASSFPPHRFKGRSYEQYF	TGTGCCAGCAGTTTCCCACCTCACCGGTTTAAGGGTCGCTCCTACGAGCAGTACTTC
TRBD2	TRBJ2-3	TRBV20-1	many	CSARVLAGPTDTQYF	TGCAGTGCTAGGGTACTAGCGGGGCCCACAGATACGCAGTATTTT
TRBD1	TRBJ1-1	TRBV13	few	CASSARQGEAFF	TGTGCCAGCAGCGCTCGACAGGGTGAAGCTTTCTTT
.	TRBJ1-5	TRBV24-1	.	CATSDLESDQPQHF	TGTGCCACCAGTGATCTTGAGTCGGATCAGCCCCAGCATTTT
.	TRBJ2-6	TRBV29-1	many	CSATDSSGANVLTF	TGCAGCGCCACCGACAGCTCTGGGGCCAACGTCCTGACTTTC
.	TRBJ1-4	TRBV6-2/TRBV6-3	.	CASSRGRPNNEKLFF	TGTGCCAGCAGCCGAGGACGTCCGAATAATGAAAAACTGTTTTTT
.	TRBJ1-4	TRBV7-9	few	CASSPPRQGDNEKLFF	TGTGCCAGCAGCCCCCCTCGCCAGGGCGATAATGAAAAACTGTTTTTT
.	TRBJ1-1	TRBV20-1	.	CSARSPLLIEDTEAFF	TGCAGTGCTAGGTCCCCCCTATTGATAGAGGACACTGAAGCTTTCTTT
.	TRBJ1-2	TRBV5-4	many	CASNQDNYGYTF	TGTGCCAGCAACCAAGACAACTATGGCTACACCTTC
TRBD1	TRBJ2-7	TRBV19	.	CASSRTGGAVNEQYF	TGTGCCAGTAGTAGAACAGGGGGCGCAGTCAACGAGCAGTACTTC
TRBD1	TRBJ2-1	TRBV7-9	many	CASSSLPQGDGFF	TGTGCCAGCAGCTCACTTCCACAGGGGGACGGGTTCTTC
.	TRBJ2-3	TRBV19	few	CASSETLPQGLSTDTQYF	TGTGCCAGTTCCGAAACCCTACCGCAAGGACTTAGCACAGATACGCAGTATTTT
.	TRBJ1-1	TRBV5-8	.	CASSLGVPLGDEAFF	TGTGCCAGCAGCCTGGGCGTGCCCCTGGGGGATGAAGCTTTCTTT